These T cell receptor beta chains were read from a single sample in a study of regulatory T cells in long-lasting Graves disease. TCRdb ran MiXCR on the multiplex PCR reads and lists one entry per CDR3 protein. The sample yields under 250,000 distinct CDR3 sequences, over 20% seen once. The source was peripheral blood mononuclear cells (PBMCs), collected at new diagnosis, from a patient treated with antithyroid drugs. These receptors were taken from a female donor with Graves disease. Each CDR3 is given with its conserved first and last residue. The order of the fields is D gene, clone size, J gene, V gene, CDR3 protein, CDR3 DNA. A D gene is named only where the DNA matches it firmly. Size is omitted from some rows. Given values are once, few, many or a class for expanded clones.

TRBD2,many,TRBJ2-3,TRBV7-6,CASSQSSGRSTDTQYF,TGTGCCAGCAGCCAAAGTAGCGGGAGGAGCACAGATACGCAGTATTTT
TRBD1,many,TRBJ2-1,TRBV5-1,CASSGSGTGFNEQFF,TGCGCCAGCAGCGGCTCCGGGACAGGGTTTAATGAGCAGTTCTTC
NA,few,TRBJ1-1,TRBV5-1,CASSFGSGSTEAFF,TGCGCCAGCAGCTTCGGCTCAGGGTCGACTGAAGCTTTCTTT
NA,many,TRBJ2-3,TRBV12-3/TRBV12-4,CASSLSAGYTDTQYF,TGTGCCAGCAGTTTGTCGGCGGGGTATACAGATACGCAGTATTTT
NA,many,TRBJ2-3,TRBV7-2,CASSLVSGDTDTQYF,TGTGCCAGCAGCTTAGTTTCGGGAGACACAGATACGCAGTATTTT
NA,NA,TRBJ2-5,TRBV25-1,CASSARRGVGETQYF,TGTGCCAGCAGCGCCCGGAGGGGTGTCGGAGAGACCCAGTACTTC
NA,many,TRBJ2-5,TRBV20-1,CSAMVGATAETQYF,TGCAGTGCTATGGTAGGGGCTACCGCAGAGACCCAGTACTTC
NA,many,TRBJ1-5,TRBV30,CAWSRVEAQPQHF,TGTGCCTGGAGCAGGGTCGAGGCTCAGCCCCAGCATTTT
TRBD2,NA,TRBJ2-3,TRBV28,CASTPTWGGADTQYF,TGTGCCAGCACACCTACCTGGGGGGGGGCAGATACGCAGTATTTT
NA,many,TRBJ2-3,TRBV13,CASSFISTDTQYF,TGTGCCAGCAGCTTTATAAGCACAGATACGCAGTATTTT
TRBD1,many,TRBJ1-1,TRBV28,CASISQGNDEAFF,TGTGCCAGCATTTCACAGGGGAACGATGAAGCTTTCTTT
NA,many,TRBJ1-2,TRBV3-1,CASSPGTSSYGYTF,TGTGCCAGCAGCCCTGGGACCTCCAGCTATGGCTACACCTTC
TRBD1,few,TRBJ1-4,TRBV18,CASSPGQGAFEKLFF,TGTGCCAGCTCACCCGGACAGGGGGCTTTTGAAAAACTGTTTTTT
NA,NA,TRBJ2-7,TRBV20-1,CSARAPGSSYEQYF,TGCAGTGCACGCGCCCCAGGGAGCTCCTACGAGCAGTACTTC
NA,many,TRBJ2-5,TRBV7-2,CASSQLGQETQYF,TGTGCCAGCAGCCAACTAGGACAAGAGACCCAGTACTTC
NA,NA,TRBJ2-7,TRBV7-2,CASSFYICSATRSSEQYF,NA
NA,many,TRBJ1-2,TRBV7-2,CASSDLGVSGYTF,TGTGCCAGCAGCGACCTCGGGGTTTCTGGCTACACCTTC
NA,many,TRBJ1-5,TRBV29-1,CSVAPDLDQPQHF,TGCAGCGTTGCCCCGGACCTAGATCAGCCCCAGCATTTT
TRBD2,few,TRBJ2-1,TRBV20-1,CSAPRLAGCNEQFF,TGCAGTGCACCAAGACTAGCGGGCTGTAATGAGCAGTTCTTC
NA,many,TRBJ1-1,TRBV18,CASSTAHSGNTEAFF,TGTGCCAGCTCAACCGCGCACTCGGGGAACACTGAAGCTTTCTTT
NA,NA,TRBJ2-7,TRBV11-3,CASSLGRGASSYEQYF,TGTGCCAGCAGCTTAGGTCGGGGGGCGAGCTCCTACGAGCAGTACTTC
NA,NA,TRBJ1-6,TRBV6-1,CASSGGVHNSPLHF,TGTGCCAGCAGCGGAGGCGTCCATAATTCACCCCTCCACTTT
TRBD1,NA,TRBJ1-4,TRBV6-2/TRBV6-3,CASRMGPTGGYERLFF,TGTGCCAGCAGGATGGGTCCGACAGGGGGATATGAAAGACTGTTTTTT
NA,many,TRBJ1-5,TRBV10-3,CAISANSNQPQHF,TGTGCCATCAGTGCCAATAGCAATCAGCCCCAGCATTTT
NA,few,TRBJ2-2,TRBV6-1,CASRNPNTGELFF,TGTGCCAGCAGGAACCCGAACACCGGGGAGCTGTTTTTT
NA,few,TRBJ1-1,TRBV20-1,CSASSELNTEAFF,TGCAGTGCTAGTTCGGAGTTGAACACTGAAGCTTTCTTT
NA,many,TRBJ1-4,TRBV6-1,CASTKDWANEKLFF,TGTGCCAGCACTAAGGATTGGGCTAATGAAAAACTGTTTTTT
TRBD2,many,TRBJ2-5,TRBV20-1,CSASRGREETQYF,TGCAGTGCTAGCCGGGGGAGGGAGGAGACCCAGTACTTC
TRBD2,NA,TRBJ2-3,TRBV7-9,CASSSEWDGLAGGPEDTQYF,TGTGCCAGCAGCTCAGAGTGGGACGGACTAGCGGGGGGGCCCGAAGATACGCAGTATTTT
TRBD1,many,TRBJ2-7,TRBV6-5,CASSSPGQGAYEQYF,TGTGCCAGCAGTTCTCCGGGACAGGGGGCATACGAGCAGTACTTC
NA,many,TRBJ2-7,TRBV14,CASSQGVRGEQYF,TGTGCCAGCAGCCAAGGGGTCAGGGGAGAGCAGTACTTC
TRBD2,many,TRBJ2-1,TRBV28,CASLSGSSYNEQFF,TGTGCCAGTCTTAGCGGGAGCTCCTACAATGAGCAGTTCTTC
TRBD1,NA,TRBJ2-7,TRBV6-1,CASSRDRAVSYEQYF,TGTGCCAGCTCCCGTGACAGGGCGGTCTCCTACGAGCAGTACTTC
NA,many,TRBJ2-1,TRBV4-3,CASSQERGLGGEEQFF,TGCGCCAGCAGCCAAGAGCGGGGTCTCGGGGGCGAGGAGCAGTTCTTC
NA,many,TRBJ1-2,TRBV6-1,CASIRGDPDGYTF,TGTGCCAGCATTAGGGGGGATCCTGATGGCTACACCTTC
NA,many,TRBJ2-2,TRBV6-1,CASSAVLANTGELFF,TGTGCCAGCAGCGCCGTACTAGCGAACACCGGGGAGCTGTTTTTT
NA,many,TRBJ2-3,TRBV4-1,CASSVKGGPDTQYF,TGCGCCAGCAGCGTGAAAGGGGGGCCAGATACGCAGTATTTT